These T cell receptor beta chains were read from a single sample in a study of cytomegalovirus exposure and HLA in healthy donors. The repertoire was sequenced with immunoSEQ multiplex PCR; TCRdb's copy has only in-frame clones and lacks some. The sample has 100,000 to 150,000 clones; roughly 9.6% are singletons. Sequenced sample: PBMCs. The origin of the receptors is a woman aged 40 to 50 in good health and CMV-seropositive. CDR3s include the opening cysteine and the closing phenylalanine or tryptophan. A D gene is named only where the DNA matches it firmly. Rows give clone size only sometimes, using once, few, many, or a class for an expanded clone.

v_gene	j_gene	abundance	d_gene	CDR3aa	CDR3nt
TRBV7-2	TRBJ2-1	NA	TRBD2	CASSFRAGDEQFF	TGTGCCAGCAGCTTCCGAGCGGGAGATGAGCAGTTCTTC
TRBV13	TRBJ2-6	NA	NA	CASSLGRVPGANVLTF	TGTGCCAGCAGCTTAGGCAGGGTGCCAGGGGCCAACGTCCTGACTTTC
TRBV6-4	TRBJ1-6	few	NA	CASSAENNSPLHF	TGTGCCAGCAGTGCAGAAAATAATTCACCCCTCCACTTT
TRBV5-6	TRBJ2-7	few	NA	CASSSYNSYEQYF	TGTGCCAGCAGCTCCTATAACTCCTACGAGCAGTACTTC
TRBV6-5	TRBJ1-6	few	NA	CASSLSTGSASPLHF	TGTGCCAGCAGCCTGTCCACAGGGTCGGCTTCACCCCTCCACTTT
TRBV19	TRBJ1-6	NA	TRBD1	CASSPRAGGINSPLHF	TGTGCCAGTAGTCCCAGGGCAGGGGGCATTAATTCACCCCTCCACTTT
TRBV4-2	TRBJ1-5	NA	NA	CASSQDFRGQPQHF	TGTGCCAGCAGCCAAGATTTCAGGGGACAACCCCAGCATTTT
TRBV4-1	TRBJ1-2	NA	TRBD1	CASSKDRDRANYGYTF	TGCGCCAGCAGCAAAGACCGAGACAGGGCTAACTATGGCTACACCTTC
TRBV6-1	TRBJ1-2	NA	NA	CASTGQYGYTF	TGTGCCAGCACCGGACAGTATGGCTACACCTTC
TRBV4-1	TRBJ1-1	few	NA	CASSQDGGGRTEAFF	TGCGCCAGCAGCCAAGATGGGGGAGGACGAACTGAAGCTTTCTTT
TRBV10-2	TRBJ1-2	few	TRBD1	CASSESTQGEGYTF	TGCGCCAGCAGTGAGTCGACACAGGGGGAGGGCTACACCTTC
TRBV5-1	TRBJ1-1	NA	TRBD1	CASSGNTGGTEAFF	TGCGCCAGCAGCGGAAACACAGGGGGCACTGAAGCTTTCTTT
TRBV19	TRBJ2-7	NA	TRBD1	CASSISTGGAWVGEQYF	TGTGCCAGTAGTATATCCACAGGGGGCGCCTGGGTGGGCGAGCAGTACTTC
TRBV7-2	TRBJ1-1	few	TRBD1	CASSLATGGYTEAFF	TGTGCCAGCAGCTTAGCTACAGGGGGTTACACTGAAGCTTTCTTT
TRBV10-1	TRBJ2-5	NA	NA	CASSEKGQETQYF	TGCGCCAGCAGTGAAAAGGGGCAAGAGACCCAGTACTTC
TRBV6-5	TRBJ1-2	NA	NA	CASSGRGGGYTF	TGTGCCAGCAGCGGGAGAGGTGGGGGCTACACCTTC
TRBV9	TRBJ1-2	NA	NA	CASSVATAYGYTF	TGTGCCAGCAGCGTAGCTACAGCCTATGGCTACACCTTC
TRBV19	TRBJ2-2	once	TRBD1	CASRTGQTNTGELFF	TGTGCCAGCCGGACAGGACAAACGAACACCGGGGAGCTGTTTTTT
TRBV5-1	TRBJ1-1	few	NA	CASSLDRPSTEAFF	TGCGCCAGCAGCTTGGACAGGCCGAGCACTGAAGCTTTCTTT
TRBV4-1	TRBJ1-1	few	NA	CASSQPGGGALMNTEAFF	TGCGCCAGCAGCCAACCGGGGGGAGGGGCGTTGATGAACACTGAAGCTTTCTTT
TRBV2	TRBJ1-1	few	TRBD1	CASSDPGQGAFAEAFF	TGTGCCAGCAGTGACCCGGGACAGGGGGCGTTCGCTGAAGCTTTCTTT
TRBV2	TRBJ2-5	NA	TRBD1	CASKARDRGRGETQYF	TGTGCCAGCAAGGCCCGGGACAGGGGGCGTGGGGAGACCCAGTACTTC
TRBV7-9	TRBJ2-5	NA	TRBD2	CASSRGLAGGTQYF	TGTGCCAGCAGCAGGGGACTAGCGGGTGGAACCCAGTACTTC
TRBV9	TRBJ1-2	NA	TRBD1	CASSFIFDRDRANGYTF	TGTGCCAGCAGCTTCATTTTCGACCGGGACAGGGCGAATGGCTACACCTTC
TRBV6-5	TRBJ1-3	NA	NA	CASSGGGWGGNTIYF	TGTGCCAGCAGTGGGGGCGGCTGGGGAGGAAACACCATATATTTT
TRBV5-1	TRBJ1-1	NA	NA	CASSSQGINTEAFF	TGCGCCAGCAGCTCACAGGGAATAAACACTGAAGCTTTCTTT
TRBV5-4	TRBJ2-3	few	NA	CASSLVGGVSTDTQYF	TGTGCCAGCAGCTTGGTAGGGGGGGTATCAACAGATACGCAGTATTTT
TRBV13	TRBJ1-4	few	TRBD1	CASSLNRGLNEKLFF	TGTGCCAGCAGCCTAAACAGGGGTCTTAATGAAAAACTGTTTTTT
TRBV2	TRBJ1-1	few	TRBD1	CASSGTGGNTEAFF	TGTGCCAGCAGTGGGACAGGGGGAAACACTGAAGCTTTCTTT
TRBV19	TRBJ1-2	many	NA	CASSILGAAYGYTF	TGTGCCAGTAGTATTTTAGGGGCAGCCTATGGCTACACCTTC
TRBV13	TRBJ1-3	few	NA	CASSLDRYLRNTIYF	TGTGCCAGCAGCTTAGACAGATATCTAAGGAACACCATATATTTT
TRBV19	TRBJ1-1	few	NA	CASSPLTVNTEAFF	TGTGCCAGTAGTCCCTTAACAGTGAACACTGAAGCTTTCTTT
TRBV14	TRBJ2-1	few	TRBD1	CASSHNRGTYNEQFF	TGTGCCAGCAGCCACAACAGGGGCACCTACAATGAGCAGTTCTTC
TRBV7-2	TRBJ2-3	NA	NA	CASSLAAISTDTQYF	TGTGCCAGCAGCTTAGCTGCGATTAGCACAGATACGCAGTATTTT
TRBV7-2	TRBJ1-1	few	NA	CASSYLGSEAFF	TGTGCCAGCAGTTACCTGGGCTCTGAAGCTTTCTTT
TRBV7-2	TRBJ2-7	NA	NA	CASSLGGQRYYEQYF	TGTGCCAGCAGCTTAGGGGGTCAGCGGTACTACGAGCAGTACTTC
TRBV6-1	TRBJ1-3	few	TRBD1	CATRTGGNTIYF	TGTGCCACCAGGACAGGTGGAAACACCATATATTTT
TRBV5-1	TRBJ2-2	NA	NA	CASSWGRTGELFF	TGCGCCAGCAGTTGGGGGCGGACCGGGGAGCTGTTTTTT
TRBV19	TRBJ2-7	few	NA	CASSLTGTSYEQYF	TGTGCCAGTAGCCTCACAGGAACCTCCTACGAGCAGTACTTC
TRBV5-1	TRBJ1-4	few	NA	CASSIGVATNEKLFF	TGCGCCAGCAGCATCGGGGTCGCAACTAATGAAAAACTGTTTTTT
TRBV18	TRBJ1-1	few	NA	CASSGQTNTEAFF	TGTGCCAGCTCAGGACAGACGAACACTGAAGCTTTCTTT
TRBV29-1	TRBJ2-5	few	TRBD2	CSVAGLAGVSGQYF	TGCAGCGTTGCGGGATTAGCGGGGGTATCGGGGCAGTACTTC
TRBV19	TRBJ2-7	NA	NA	CASSNRLGAGTYEQYF	TGTGCCAGTAGTAACCGCCTTGGGGCAGGGACCTACGAGCAGTACTTC
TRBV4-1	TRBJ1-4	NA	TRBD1	CASSQPDRDNEKLFF	TGCGCCAGCAGCCAGCCGGACAGGGATAATGAAAAACTGTTTTTT
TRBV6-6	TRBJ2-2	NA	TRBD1	CASRGQGANTGELFF	TGTGCCAGCAGGGGACAGGGAGCGAACACCGGGGAGCTGTTTTTT
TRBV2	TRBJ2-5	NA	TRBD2	CASSVSLGRAGGNQETQYF	TGTGCCAGCAGTGTAAGCCTAGGTAGAGCGGGGGGAAACCAAGAGACCCAGTACTTC
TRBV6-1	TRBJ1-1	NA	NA	CASTLKIRGEAFF	TGTGCCAGCACCCTGAAAATAAGGGGTGAAGCTTTCTTT
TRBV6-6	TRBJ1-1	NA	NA	CASSYSRDLNTEAFF	TGTGCCAGCAGTTACTCGAGGGACTTGAACACTGAAGCTTTCTTT
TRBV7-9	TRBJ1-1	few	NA	CASSYRGVATEAFF	TGTGCCAGCAGCTACCGGGGGGTGGCCACTGAAGCTTTCTTT
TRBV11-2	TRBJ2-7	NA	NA	CASSLDLVTRAYEQYF	TGTGCCAGCAGCTTAGATCTGGTGACACGAGCCTACGAGCAGTACTTC
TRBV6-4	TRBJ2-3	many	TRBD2	CASSESSGAADTQYF	TGTGCCAGCAGTGAGTCTAGCGGGGCGGCAGATACGCAGTATTTT
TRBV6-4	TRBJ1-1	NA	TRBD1	CASSEYPGGGEAFF	TGTGCCAGCAGTGAATACCCAGGGGGCGGTGAAGCTTTCTTT
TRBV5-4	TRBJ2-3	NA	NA	CASGLGADTQYF	TGTGCCAGCGGATTGGGCGCAGATACGCAGTATTTT
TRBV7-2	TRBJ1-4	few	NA	CASSRPGGREKLFF	TGTGCCAGCAGCCGGCCTGGAGGTCGTGAAAAACTGTTTTTT
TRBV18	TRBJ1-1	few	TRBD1	CASSPPRGSTEAFF	TGTGCCAGCTCACCCCCCAGGGGGTCCACTGAAGCTTTCTTT
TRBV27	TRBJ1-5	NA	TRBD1	CASTPDRVINQPQHF	TGTGCCAGCACCCCGGACAGGGTGATCAATCAGCCCCAGCATTTT
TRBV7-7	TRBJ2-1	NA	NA	CASSHGGGGPQFF	TGTGCCAGCAGCCACGGCGGGGGCGGGCCCCAGTTCTTC
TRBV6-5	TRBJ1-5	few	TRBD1	CASSYTGASSEPQHF	TGTGCCAGCAGTTATACAGGGGCTAGTTCGGAGCCCCAGCATTTT